The TCR beta chain under discussion was sequenced for a study of blood T cell repertoires in COVID-19 (TCRdb year 2020). Context from the whole study: Samples covering the acute and convalescent phases of COVID-19 were provided by collaborators in the United States, Italy and Spain. The prospective study material was composed of cDNA or gDNA derived from T cells, B-cell-depleted T cells, or PBMCs. The dataset comprised deeply sampled blood TCRbeta repertoires from subjects exposed to, actively infected with, or recovered from COVID-19. The samples were drawn from two sources: the first 160 participants of the ongoing ImmuneRACE study, and fewer than 1,500 subjects contributed by 6 global collaborators. A de-identified subject ID, COVID-19 status, age in years and sex were almost always included in the sample metadata. The repertoires were released in a freely available public database intended as a resource for research on the immune response to SARS-CoV-2. Where available, HLA class I and class II types were obtained from metadata supplied by the sample provider rather than from assay-based typing.

The immunoSEQ Assay, a bias-controlled multiplex PCR, was used to amplify TCRbeta CDR3 regions from genomic DNA. In the paper's pipeline: The number of nucleated cells in each sample was estimated from the amplification of reference gene primers within the assay. Sequence reads were collapsed and filtered to measure the absolute abundance of every unique TCRbeta CDR3 rearrangement. For each sample, productive Simpson clonality was calculated as the square root of Simpson's diversity index over productive rearrangements. This immuneACCESS table, as held by TCRdb, lists in-frame sequences with V and J called but not all clones. Of the missing ones, under half trace to an unresolved V gene in checked studies; the others have no known cause. The V and J calls and clone size were taken over from that table, and D and trimming were inferred from the DNA. The sample has 250,000 or so clones on record, 80% to 85% of them singletons. The top ten clonotypes cover more than 3% of the sample.

Turning to this clone: There is no known antigen for this receptor. The input lacks base qualities; no much larger clone sits a single base away.

The paper as a whole reports these results and caveats: The quantity of clinical and demographic metadata differed by source and by participant and was supplied without curation.

Participants in the prospective study were enrolled through a virtual design, were aged roughly 18 to 100 years, and lived in 24 United States geographic areas. Cohort assignment in the prospective study relied on participant-reported clinical history from a screening survey and a study questionnaire. ImmuneRACE Cohort 3 recovered participants were defined by two consecutive negative NP/OP PCR tests, healthcare professional clearance, or symptom resolution. Mobile phlebotomists in the prospective study collected whole blood, serum and a nasopharyngeal or oropharyngeal swab from every participant. Participants in the prospective study had the option to provide additional blood draws and questionnaires over a roughly 2-month period. Before DNA extraction, prospective study blood samples were shipped either frozen or at room temperature. The CDR3 has 13 amino acids, counting the end cysteine and phenylalanine. Only the CDR3 region is kept as DNA, spanning 39 bases read in frame from base 1. The germline V gene (reference sequence) provides CDR1 MNHEY and CDR2 SMNVEV. After removal of 6 bases from V and 3 bases from J, the junction retains 4 bases not matched to a gene.

This chain is built from TRBV27 and TRBJ2-5; TRBD1 agrees with 7 junctional bases. This clonotype was obtained from a middle-aged man who had recovered from COVID-19. Sequencing was carried out using PBMCs or T cells enriched from blood (not recorded which). CDR3 protein: CASRSTGKETQYF. The DNA sequence is TGTGCCAGCAGGTCGACAGGGAAAGAGACCCAGTACTTC.